The clone carrying this TCR beta chain was seen only a few times. Its antigen is not identified. The record originates from a study of blood T cells in healthy people across ages. Study-wide results and caveats: Fewer expanded clones and more diversity marked long-lived versus aged donors.

Alongside a J-beta primer mix, a sample-barcoded 5' primer served in a second PCR lasting roughly 7 to 11 cycles. MiXCR was run by TCRdb on the 5' RACE reads, yielding one entry per CDR3 protein. The sample shows 1 million or so distinct CDR3 sequences, over 35% of them seen only once. Aged roughly 6 to 90, donors were systemically healthy Caucasians from Russia. Isolation per sample recovered at least 6 million PBMCs. V was shortened by 6 bases and J by 0 bases, with 12 bases between the two germline ends. In germline, CDR1 is LGHNA, CDR2 YNFKEQ. This CDR3 spans 15 amino acids. The J gene is TRBJ2-4, the V gene TRBV4-2; D call uncertain. This sequence originates from a woman in her fifties or sixties in good health. The specimen sequenced was blood. The CDR3 DNA sequence: TGTGCCAGCAGTCACCCTGGGTCAGCCAAAAACATTCAGTACTTC. It translates to CASSHPGSAKNIQYF.